A single sample is the source of the 26 T cell receptor beta chains below, sequenced in a study of T cells in Graves' hyperthyroidism and ophthalmopathy. RNA transcripts provided the source from which TCR beta CDR3 regions were amplified. RT-PCR in the first round (using the HTBI primer set) targeted the TCR CDR3. TCRdb re-analysed the multiplex PCR reads in MiXCR, keeping a single row per CDR3 protein. The sample holds about 840,000 distinct CDR3 sequences, roughly 40% seen once. Sequencing was done on a sample of blood. The receptors were gathered from a young man with Graves' hyperthyroidism.

In this sample, this clonotype turned up once. The rearrangement links TRBV19 to TRBJ1-2; D unclear. The CDR3 contains 16 residues. Trimming removed 1 base from V and 2 bases from J, with 14 bases in between. Germline V gene data show CDR1 as LNHDA and CDR2 as SQIVND (reference sequence). The CDR3 DNA sequence: TGTGCCAGTAGTATAGTGCTGGGTCCTTCGAACTATGGCTACACCTTC. Translated, it gives CASSIVLGPSNYGYTF.

This clonotype was seen only once. At one of its ends the junction is not consistent with the germline gene, which may arise from a read error. This sequence joins TRBV29-1 and TRBJ2-7; the D is unclear. The germline V gene encodes CDR1 SQVTM and CDR2 ANQGSEA. This CDR3 is 12 amino acids long. The CDR3: CSVETQFYGQYF. CDR3 coding DNA: TGCAGCGTTGAAACCCAGTTCTACGGGCAGTACTTC.

This rearrangement joins TRBV7-9 to TRBJ2-5; D gene uncertain. V was cut by 1 base and J by 9 bases, with 12 bases left in between. The CDR3 spans 13 residues. Germline-derived CDR1 and CDR2 are SEHNR and FQNEAQ (reference sequence). CDR3 sequence: CASSLGPSQPQYF. DNA of the CDR3: TGTGCCAGCAGCTTAGGTCCCAGTCAGCCCCAGTACTTC. Drawing the rest from reference TRBV7-9 and TRBJ2-5, the complete variable domain is DTGVSQNPRHKITKRGQNVTFRCDPISEHNRLYWYRQTLGQGPEFLTYFQNEAQLEKSRLLSDRFSAERPKGSFSTLEIQRTEQGDSAMYLCASSLGPSQPQYFGPGTRLLVL.

Turning to this clonotype: The germline gene is not matched at one end of the junction; a read error may be the cause. The chain recombines TRBV19 with TRBJ2-7, with D perhaps being TRBD1 or TRBD2 (7 bases each). Looked up from germline, CDR1 is LNHDA and CDR2 is SQIVND (reference sequence). The CDR3 has 16 residues. The CDR3 protein is CASSTIPGGESSEQYF. CDR3 coding DNA: TGTGCCAGTAGTACAATCCCAGGGGGGGAATCCTCCGAGCAGTACTTC.

This clonotype has at least ten counts. The chain couples TRBV2 to TRBJ2-7, with D maybe TRBD2 (6 bases). Per the germline V gene, CDR1 is SNHLY and CDR2 is FYNNEI. The CDR3 runs 13 residues. V was clipped by 6 bases and J by 5 bases, with 14 bases between them. The CDR3 DNA reads as TGTGCCAGCAGCGAACGGACTATCGACGAGCAGTACTTC. Encoded protein: CASSERTIDEQYF.

This clonotype was observed a handful of times. This chain uses TRBV7-9 with TRBJ1-1; D is undetermined. Per germline, CDR1 SEHNR and CDR2 FQNEAQ (reference sequence). V was pared by 1 base and J by 1 base, with 16 bases between. The CDR3 covers 17 residues. The CDR3 coding sequence is TGTGCCAGCAGCTTAGTGAGTTGGGGAAAGCCGAACACTGAAGCTTTCTTT. The encoded protein is CASSLVSWGKPNTEAFF.

The rearrangement joins TRBV2 to TRBJ2-2; TRBD1 agrees at 7 bases. After removal of 3 bases from V and 5 bases from J, the junction contained 6 bases not matched to a gene. The germline V gene encodes CDR1 SNHLY and CDR2 FYNNEI. This CDR3 spans 15 amino acids. DNA of the CDR3: TGTGCCAGCAGTGACGACAGGGTAGCGACCGGGGAGCTGTTTTTT. This codes for CASSDDRVATGELFF.

The chain combines TRBV20-1 with TRBJ2-7; D perhaps matches TRBD2 (5 bases). Germline V gives CDR1 DFQATT, CDR2 SNEGSKA (reference sequence). Trimming left V 5 bases short and J 3 bases short, with 20 bases between. The CDR3 has 15 residues. Written as DNA, the CDR3 is TGCAGTGCTCCCTTTGGAGGCCACGCGGGCTACGAGCAGTACTTC. Protein sequence: CSAPFGGHAGYEQYF.

With regard to this clonotype: It may be a read error: a sequence one base away is much more abundant. The chain recombines TRBV7-9 with TRBJ2-5; unclear D gene. V was clipped by 5 bases and J by 2 bases, with 9 bases between them. This CDR3 has 13 residues. Per germline, CDR1 SEHNR and CDR2 FQNEAQ (reference sequence). The CDR3 sequence is CASSPIWQETQYF. The DNA for the CDR3 is TGTGCCAGCAGCCCCATTTGGCAAGAGACCCAGTACTTC.

The V call is TRBV7-9, the J call TRBJ2-2; D gene unclear. CDR1 SEHNR and CDR2 FQNEAQ come from the germline V gene (reference sequence). CDR3 length: 15 residues. V shed 6 bases and J shed 1 base, with 12 bases lying between them. The CDR3 is CASREGQLNTGELFF. The DNA of the CDR3 is TGTGCCAGCAGAGAAGGGCAGTTGAACACCGGGGAGCTGTTTTTT.

This clonotype was seen ten or more times. The chain is built from TRBV11-2 and TRBJ2-7; no firm D call. V was shortened by 3 bases and J by 6 bases, with 6 bases between the two germline ends. The CDR3 consists of 11 residues. Germline CDR1 SGHAT, CDR2 FQNNGV. The CDR3 is CASSLAPEQYF. The CDR3 DNA reads as TGTGCCAGCAGCTTGGCTCCCGAGCAGTACTTC.

This clonotype has ten or more counts. The chain employs TRBV5-6 and TRBJ1-6, with 9 bases identical to TRBD1. This CDR3 region has 16 residues. Trimming at V came to 0 bases and at J to 7 bases, leaving 5 bases not matched to a gene. Germline V gene data show CDR1 as SGHDT and CDR2 as YYEEEE. As DNA, the CDR3 is TGTGCCAGCAGCTTGGCTGGAGGACAGGGGAATTCACCCCTCCACTTT. It codes for CASSLAGGQGNSPLHF.

V and J are TRBV20-1 and TRBJ2-7, with 7 bases matching TRBD2. The CDR3 is 12 amino acids. Germline lookup yields CDR1 DFQATT and CDR2 SNEGSKA (reference sequence). The J segment lost 2 bases and the V segment lost 7 bases, leaving 5 bases of the junction unmatched. The CDR3 loop reads CSVRAGPYEQYF. The CDR3 DNA reads as TGCAGTGTCCGAGCGGGGCCCTACGAGCAGTACTTC.

The CDR3 is CASSLGAGGAQEAFF. CDR3 DNA: TGTGCCAGCAGCTTGGGGGCAGGGGGCGCCCAGGAAGCTTTCTTT. The J gene is TRBJ1-1, the V gene TRBV5-4, with TRBD1 matching over 8 bases. With 0 bases clipped from V and 8 bases from J, the junction kept 9 bases outside the gene matches. Germline CDR1 reads SGHNT; CDR2 reads YYREEE (reference sequence). The CDR3 extends over 15 amino acids.

The table lists this clonotype with a count of one. V is TRBV12-3 or TRBV12-4 and J is TRBJ2-2; D is uncertain. V lost 6 bases and J lost 6, with 20 bases in between. The CDR3 sequence is 16 residues long. CDR3 nucleotides: TGTGCCAGCAGCCACGGGCAGCTCCAGTATGCCGGGGAGCTGTTTTTT. It specifies CASSHGQLQYAGELFF.

This clonotype was seen repeatedly, ten times or more. The genes are TRBV20-1 and TRBJ1-1, with 7 positions matching TRBD1. The CDR3 extends over 11 amino acids. CDR1 is DFQATT, CDR2 SNEGSKA, per germline (reference sequence). V trimming: 6 bases; J trimming: 3 bases; junction bases outside the gene matches: 1. CDR3 DNA sequence: TGCAGTGCAGACAGGGACACTGAAGCTTTCTTT. Encoded protein: CSADRDTEAFF.

The genes are TRBV20-1 and TRBJ2-5; 11 nucleotides align to TRBD2. Germline values: CDR1 DFQATT, CDR2 SNEGSKA (reference sequence). CDR3 size: 14 residues. The junction had 5 bases not matched to a gene; V was cut back by 6 bases and J by 2 bases. CDR3: CSATTSGKQETQYF. CDR3 nucleotides: TGCAGTGCCACGACTAGCGGGAAACAAGAGACCCAGTACTTC.

With regard to this clonotype: One end of the junction is discordant with germline, which a read error may explain. CDR3 bases: TGCAGTGCTAGAGATCAGGCAGGGGGCTCTGGAAACGCCATATATTTT. It yields the protein CSARDQAGGSGNAIYF. The chain has TRBV20-1 and TRBJ1-3; 8 bases fit TRBD1. This CDR3 region has 16 residues. Germline V gene data show CDR1 as DFQATT and CDR2 as SNEGSKA (reference sequence).

This chain joins TRBV29-1 and TRBJ2-7, with a tentative D call TRBD2 (5 bases). This CDR3 contains 13 residues. Germline V lookup: CDR1 SQVTM, CDR2 ANQGSEA. With 8 bases removed from V and 2 bases from J, the gap between germline ends came to 16 bases. CDR3 in amino acids: CSRSLGSPYEQYF. In nucleotides, the CDR3 is TGCAGCCGGAGCCTGGGGAGCCCCTACGAGCAGTACTTC.

The CDR3 DNA follows: TGCAGTGCGATAATAGGCGACGGCTCCTACGAGCAGTACTTC. Translated: CSAIIGDGSYEQYF. The chain carries TRBV20-1 and TRBJ2-7, with unresolved D. The CDR3 loop spans 14 amino acids. V lost 6 bases to trimming and J lost 0 bases, with 15 bases between them. Germline V gene lookup returns CDR1 DFQATT and CDR2 SNEGSKA (reference sequence).

The rearrangement joins TRBV10-3 to TRBJ1-1, with a weak D call TRBD1 (6 bases). In germline, CDR1 is ENHRY, CDR2 SYGVKD. The germline V and J ends were trimmed by 2 bases and 8 bases, with 12 bases remaining between them. This CDR3 comprises 13 residues. CDR3 loop: CAISEVQGWEAFF. The CDR3 DNA follows: TGTGCCATCAGTGAGGTACAGGGTTGGGAAGCTTTCTTT.

This rearrangement joins TRBV7-6 to TRBJ2-7, with 15 bases aligning to TRBD2. Germline trimming cut 0 bases from V and 3 bases from J; bases unmatched to any gene: 6. CDR3 size: 18 residues. Germline V gene sequence: CDR1 SGHVS, CDR2 FNYEAQ. The CDR3 DNA follows: TGTGCCAGCAGCTTAGCCGGACTAGCGGGAGGGCAGTACTACGAGCAGTACTTC. This translates into CASSLAGLAGGQYYEQYF.

The genes are TRBV20-1 and TRBJ2-5; D perhaps matches TRBD1 (5 bases). V lost 0 bases, J lost 7 bases, and 15 bases lay in between. The CDR3 totals 14 residues. Germline CDR1 is DFQATT and CDR2 is SNEGSKA (reference sequence). The CDR3 coding sequence is TGCAGTGCTAGAGACAGGGAAGCCGTGGGGACCCAGTACTTC. It encodes CSARDREAVGTQYF.

V and J are TRBV20-1 and TRBJ2-2; 8 bases map to TRBD2. The CDR3 contains 17 residues. The J segment lost 4 bases and the V segment lost 3 bases, leaving 13 bases of the junction unmatched. Germline CDR1 DFQATT, CDR2 SNEGSKA (reference sequence). In nucleotides, the CDR3 is TGCAGTGCTAGTTTATCCGTTCGGGGGGGGGGCACCGGGGAGCTGTTTTTT. Its protein product is CSASLSVRGGGTGELFF.

This clonotype was detected only a few times. V usage is TRBV24-1 and J usage is TRBJ2-2; no clear D gene. The V and J ends lost 4 bases and 6 bases respectively, with 2 bases between them. Germline V gives CDR1 KGHDR, CDR2 SFDVKD. CDR3 length equals 11 residues. The CDR3 DNA reads as TGTGCCACCAGTGACTCCGGGGAGCTGTTTTTT. Translated: CATSDSGELFF.

Concerning this clonotype: The junction differs from germline at one of its ends, possibly a read error. The V and J genes are TRBV10-3 and TRBJ1-4; no clear D. Germline CDR1 and CDR2: ENHRY and SYGVKD. The CDR3 loop spans 14 amino acids. The CDR3 DNA reads TGTGCCAGCAGTTACCGCCGGACGGGTGAAAAACTGTTTTTT. Its translation is CASSYRRTGEKLFF.